This TCR beta chain was obtained from a study of cytomegalovirus exposure and HLA in healthy donors. For the study at large: A previous analysis identified approximately 120 million unique TCR beta sequences derived from some 170 million T cells. HLA-typed donors were the source of around 87 million unique TCRs, which an early data release held. Study results and caveats: CMV serostatus was the only recorded immune exposure for donors. Associated with HLA alleles at 0.05 false discovery rate in a later analysis were around 17,000 TCR beta sequences.

The PCR had 60 Vbeta and 13 Jbeta primers. The method was immunoSEQ multiplex PCR; TCRdb's version includes in-frame clones alone and lacks a portion of them. The sample includes around 120,000 clones, roughly 80% seen only once; the top ten take around 2.7%. Germline V gene data show CDR1 as MNHNS and CDR2 as SASEGT. The CDR3 covers 14 residues. J gave up 3 bases and V 9 bases, and 8 bases lay outside the gene matches. As to this clone: Its antigen is not identified.

Sequencing was performed on PBMCs. The TCR was taken from a woman aged 40 to 49 in good health and CMV-seropositive. The chain combines TRBV6-1 with TRBJ2-3, with TRBD1 identical over 8 bases. The CDR3 loop reads CASTGTGQTDTQYF. Here the CDR3 DNA reads TGTGCCAGTACCGGGACAGGACAAACAGATACGCAGTATTTT.